The subject of this entry is one T cell receptor beta chain. The data were taken from a study of blood T cell repertoires in COVID-19. At the level of the study: Material from acute and convalescent COVID-19 was sourced from the United States, Italy and Spain. PBMCs, B-cell-depleted T cells, or T cells were the source of the cDNA or gDNA that made up the material.

How the authors handled the data: Counts of nucleated cells, estimated from reference gene primer amplification, were obtained. The table came from immunoSEQ multiplex PCR; TCRdb's copy has only in-frame clones and leaves some out. V, J and clone size are taken as reported in that table, and D and trimming were inferred from the DNA itself. Of about 120,000 clones detected, under 90% appear once; the ten largest clones hold approximately 4.9%. Sequences were obtained from peripheral blood. The origin of this receptor is a woman in her sixties or seventies with acute or convalescent COVID-19.

CDR3 DNA sequence: TGTGCCAGCAGTTACGGTACAGGCACAACTTCACCCCTCCACTTT. Amino acid sequence: CASSYGTGTTSPLHF. The rearrangement links TRBV6-2 or TRBV6-3 to TRBJ1-6, with D tentatively TRBD1 (5 bases). The CDR3 length is 15 residues. CDR1 and CDR2 (germline): MNHEY, SVGEGT. V lost 2 bases, J lost 9 bases, and 14 bases lay in between.